This is a list of T cell receptor beta chains from one sample in a study of CD4 T cells in relation to SARS-CoV-2 and coronaviruses. Sequencing was performed with immunoSEQ multiplex PCR; in TCRdb, only in-frame clones are kept and a portion is missing. The sample has about 19,000 clones, about 80% seen once; the top ten hold 25% to 30%. Which antigens these TCRs recognize remains unknown. The sequencing input was CD4+ T cells from PBMCs, cultured in vitro. Every receptor here comes from a human donor in good health. Both conserved end residues are trimmed from each CDR3. The D gene is left open where the match is weak. Clone sizes are given selectively: once, few, many, or a class where the clone is expanded.

ASSSHVRQASTDTQY TRBV5-4 . .
ASSPTTVMGETQY TRBV27 . .
ASSLAGFNQPQH TRBV27 . once
ASSRWDGELF TRBV10-1 . .
SISSEF TRBV20-1 . .
ASSKYPSGRLTGELF TRBV19 TRBD2 once
ASSSRLAGGPMNTQY TRBV3-1/TRBV3-2 TRBD2 .
ASSLGGEGAKNIQY TRBV7-9 . .
AISSRGLAGGTYEQY TRBV10-3 TRBD2 .
ASSLELRNEQF TRBV7-9 . .
ASSSRGKTQY TRBV6-5 . .
ASSPIDRANQPQH TRBV28 TRBD1 .
ASKSPSWEPSTEQY TRBV21-1 . .
ALQVGKEQY TRBV6-5 . once
ASSLGTISSGNTIY TRBV5-5 . few
ASSFPLGAPGYGYT TRBV5-8 . .
ATRGRSTGGPDYSNQPQH TRBV24-1 TRBD1 .
ASSHLLGTLNEQF TRBV6-2/TRBV6-3 . once
ASSWAGLNTEAF TRBV7-2 . .
ASSPRTGGGETQY TRBV5-1 TRBD1 .
ASSDREQPQH TRBV10-1 . .
ASSLVAGSNSPLH TRBV5-6 . .
ASSRWDSRGSYEQY TRBV13 . .
AWGRQGNYGYT TRBV30 TRBD1 .
ASSMQGATYEQY TRBV28 TRBD1 few
ASSLRAGVANSPLH TRBV5-1 . .
ASSQRGGGIDSPLH TRBV4-1 . .
ASSWGLSLPDTQY TRBV5-6 . .
AISESGQGNPYEQY TRBV10-3 TRBD1 .